These T cell receptor beta chains were read from a single sample in a study of cytomegalovirus exposure and HLA in healthy donors. Sequencing used immunoSEQ multiplex PCR; TCRdb keeps in-frame clones, though not all of them. The table lists under 100,000 clones, over 70% of them singletons. The specimen sequenced was PBMCs. The source of these receptors is a young man in good health and CMV-seropositive. The CDR3 runs from the conserved cysteine through the conserved F or W. A D gene is named only where the DNA matches it firmly. The size entry is marked missing in some rows and otherwise reads once, few, many or a size class.

D	size	J	V	DNA	CDR3
NA	NA	TRBJ1-1	TRBV5-1	TGCGCCAGCAGCAGGGGAGGGGGAACTGAAGCTTTCTTT	CASSRGGGTEAFF
NA	NA	TRBJ2-1	TRBV9	TGTGCCAGCAGCGTAGGGTTCGGGGGCTACAATGAGCAGTTCTTC	CASSVGFGGYNEQFF
TRBD2	NA	TRBJ2-1	TRBV10-1	TGCGCCAGCAGTGATTTCGGGAGGGCTGATGAGCAGTTCTTC	CASSDFGRADEQFF
NA	once	TRBJ2-1	TRBV10-3	TGTGCCATCAGTGATTCGAATTGGGCTAATAGTTGGGAGCAGTTCTTC	CAISDSNWANSWEQFF
NA	NA	TRBJ2-2	TRBV7-2	TGTGCCAGCAGCCCCCCTAGGAATGATTACACCGGGGAGCTGTTTTTT	CASSPPRNDYTGELFF
TRBD1	NA	TRBJ1-1	TRBV9	TGTGCCAGCAGCCCCACCGGGACAGACAACACTGAAGCTTTCTTT	CASSPTGTDNTEAFF
TRBD1	few	TRBJ1-5	TRBV6-6	TGTGCCAGCAGTGGGACAGAATTTGATCAGCCCCAGCATTTT	CASSGTEFDQPQHF
TRBD1	NA	TRBJ2-7	TRBV12-5	TGTGCTAGTGGTTTGGGTTCCGTAAAGGACAGGGCCGGCGAGCAGTACTTC	CASGLGSVKDRAGEQYF
NA	NA	TRBJ1-1	TRBV29-1	TGCAGCTCCCTGCGACAAATGAACACTGAAGCTTTCTTT	CSSLRQMNTEAFF
NA	NA	TRBJ2-1	TRBV10-2	TGCGCCAGCGGGGGCAGGGTGTTCAATGAGCAGTTCTTC	CASGGRVFNEQFF
TRBD1	NA	TRBJ1-1	TRBV15	TGTGCCACCAGCAGGGGACAGCTAAGAGCTTTCTTT	CATSRGQLRAFF
NA	NA	TRBJ2-1	TRBV9	TGTGCCAGCAGCGTAGGGAGGGGACCGAGCAATGAGCAGTTCTTC	CASSVGRGPSNEQFF
NA	NA	TRBJ2-7	TRBV19	TGTGCCAGTAATAAGGGTGTCGGGGACGAGCAGTACTTC	CASNKGVGDEQYF
TRBD1	NA	TRBJ1-1	TRBV2	TGTGCCAGCAGTCTGACAGGGGCTCGAACTGAAGCTTTCTTT	CASSLTGARTEAFF
TRBD1	NA	TRBJ1-1	TRBV9	TGTGCCAGCAGCTCCCCGACAGGGGGTGAGACTGAAGCTTTCTTT	CASSSPTGGETEAFF
NA	NA	TRBJ1-4	TRBV9	TGTGCCAGCAGCGTTCAGAGGGCGGGGGATGAAAAACTGTTTTTT	CASSVQRAGDEKLFF
TRBD1	many	TRBJ2-7	TRBV29-1	TGCAGCGTTGGGGACAGGGCTTCCTACGAGCAGTACTTC	CSVGDRASYEQYF